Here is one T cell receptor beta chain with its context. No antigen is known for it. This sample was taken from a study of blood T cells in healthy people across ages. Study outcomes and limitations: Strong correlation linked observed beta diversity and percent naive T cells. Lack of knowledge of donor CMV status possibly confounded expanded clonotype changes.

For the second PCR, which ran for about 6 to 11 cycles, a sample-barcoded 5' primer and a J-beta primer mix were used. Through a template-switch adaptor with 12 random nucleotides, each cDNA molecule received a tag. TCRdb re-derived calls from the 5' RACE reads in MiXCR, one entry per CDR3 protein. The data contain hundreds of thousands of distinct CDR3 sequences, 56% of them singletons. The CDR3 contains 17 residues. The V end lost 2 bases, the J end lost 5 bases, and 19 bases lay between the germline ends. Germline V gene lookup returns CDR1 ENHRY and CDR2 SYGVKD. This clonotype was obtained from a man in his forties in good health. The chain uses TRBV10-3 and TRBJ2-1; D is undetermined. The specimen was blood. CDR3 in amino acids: CAISEGLGRIRDNEQFF. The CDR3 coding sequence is TGTGCCATCAGTGAGGGTCTCGGGCGAATTAGGGACAATGAGCAGTTCTTC.